This T cell receptor (beta chain) was observed in a study of patients and donors after allogeneic stem cell transplantation. Trimming stripped 7 bases from V and 3 bases from J, with 6 bases between. This CDR3 comprises 11 residues. In germline, CDR1 is SQVTM, CDR2 ANQGSEA. TCRdb itself ran the RT-PCR reads through MiXCR, one entry per CDR3 protein. The profile shows 150,000 or so distinct CDR3 sequences, approximately 22% of them singletons. V is TRBV29-1 and J is TRBJ2-2; D perhaps matches TRBD2 (5 bases). Sequencing input: blood, either unsorted or a sorted T cell fraction (not recorded which). This receptor was taken from a human donor who was either an allogeneic HSCT recipient or a stem cell or donor lymphocyte infusion donor (not recorded which). It is not recorded whose cells these are; they may come from a transplant donor. Written as DNA, the CDR3 is TGCAGCGGAGGGCACACCGGGGAGCTGTTTTTT. Translated: CSGGHTGELFF.